This T cell receptor beta chain was captured by sequencing in a study of blood T cell repertoires in COVID-19. Overall study: Samples taken during acute and convalescent COVID-19 were collected in the United States, Italy and Spain. T cells, B-cell-depleted T cells, or PBMCs provided the cDNA or gDNA that served as material.

Germline V lookup: CDR1 SGHRS, CDR2 YFSETQ. V dropped 4 bases and J dropped 4; count of bases not matched to a gene: 10. The CDR3 has 15 residues. This clone was observed a single time. In the authors' workflow: Nucleated cell number was recorded as an estimate derived from reference gene primer amplification. The table came from immunoSEQ multiplex PCR; TCRdb's copy has only in-frame clones and leaves some out. V, J and clone size are those of that table, while D and trimming were read from the DNA. The sample consists of 100,000 to 150,000 clones, 70% to 80% of them appearing once. The rearrangement links TRBV5-1 to TRBJ1-2; 7 bases line up with TRBD1. The receptor comes from a man between 35 and 55 years old with active or convalescent COVID-19. The sequencing sample was made of peripheral blood. This CDR3 reads CASSTGQSAAYGYTF. CDR3 in DNA: TGCGCCAGCAGCACGGGACAGTCGGCGGCCTATGGCTACACCTTC.